The entry below gives a single T cell receptor (beta chain) sequence along with its context. Its antigen remains unidentified. The conserved phenylalanine or tryptophan is not found at the CDR3 terminus, so this likely reflects a read error. This sample was included in a study of regulatory T cells in long-lasting Graves disease. Study conclusions and caveats: Persistent disease samples used TRBV28, TRBJ1-2 and TRBJ2-5 preferentially.

The V end was cut by 7 bases, the J end by 0 bases, with 10 bases between. CDR1 is SGHRS and CDR2 is YFSETQ in the germline V gene. The CDR3 contains 13 residues. As to time point: newly diagnosed GD, antithyroid drugs for less than 3 months. Generation of the TCR library employed RNA extracted from PBMCs. Researchers made TCR beta libraries by using iRepertoire HTBI primers and running Arm-PCR on CDR3 regions. Authors' data handling: Overall, samples carried roughly 60 TRBV and 13 to 15 TRBJ segments. TCRdb re-analysed the multiplex PCR reads in MiXCR, keeping a single row per CDR3 protein. TCRdb, rather than the study authors, made the V and J calls. The repertoire holds about 500,000 distinct CDR3 sequences, with around 13% as singletons. The sample also formed part of further work on T cells in Graves' hyperthyroidism and ophthalmopathy. That work states: Most thyroid clonotypes expanded above 0.001 appeared in blood too.

This rearrangement joins TRBV5-1 to TRBJ1-1; D unclear. The source of this sequence is a woman in her twenties or thirties with Graves disease. The sample in question was peripheral blood mononuclear cells (PBMCs), obtained at new diagnosis, from a patient treated with antithyroid drugs. The CDR3 loop reads CASAAELNTEAFL. The CDR3, as DNA: TGCGCCAGCGCGGCGGAGTTGAACACTGAAGCTTTCCTT.